This T cell receptor beta chain was sequenced for a study of blood T cell repertoires in COVID-19. Study as a whole: Collection of acute and convalescent COVID-19 samples took place in the United States, Italy and Spain. Nucleic acid was either cDNA or gDNA, and it came from T cells, B-cell-depleted T cells, or PBMCs.

Original analysis: From reference gene primer amplification, estimates of nucleated cell counts were derived. Assay used: immunoSEQ multiplex PCR; TCRdb lists only in-frame clones, some missing. Clone size and the V and J calls come from that table; the DNA yielded D and trimming. The sample shows around 25,000 clones, roughly 73% of them seen only once. By frequency in the sample, this clone is medium-sized. The receptor comes from a human donor in a cohort sampled during active or convalescent COVID-19. The source material was peripheral blood.

In DNA form, the CDR3 reads TGTGCCAGCAGCTCACTGTGGGCTCCGGGACTAGGAGAGACCCAGTACTTC. This encodes CASSSLWAPGLGETQYF. This chain uses TRBV5-6 with TRBJ2-5; 8 bases are a match to TRBD2. Germline lookup yields CDR1 SGHDT and CDR2 YYEEEE. V lost 3 bases to trimming and J lost 4 bases; unmatched junction nucleotides: 14. This CDR3 has 17 residues.